The subject of this entry is one TCR beta chain. Donors counted as nominally healthy when sampled, yet unrecorded immune exposures were likely. CDR3 size: 12 residues. Looked up from germline, CDR1 is KGHSH and CDR2 is LQKENI. V shed 3 bases and J shed 1 base, with 3 bases lying between them. This entry comes from a study of cytomegalovirus exposure and HLA in healthy donors. The PCR made use of 60 Vbeta and 13 Jbeta primers. Using immunoSEQ multiplex PCR, the repertoire was profiled, and TCRdb retains in-frame clones only, with some absent. The data hold some 200,000 clones, with roughly 13% observed a single time.

Sample: PBMCs. The origin of this receptor is a man aged 45-65 years in good health and CMV-seropositive. The V and J genes are TRBV18 and TRBJ2-5; no firm D call. CDR3 protein: CASSPLQETQYF. The CDR3 DNA reads TGTGCCAGCTCACCTCTCCAAGAGACCCAGTACTTC.